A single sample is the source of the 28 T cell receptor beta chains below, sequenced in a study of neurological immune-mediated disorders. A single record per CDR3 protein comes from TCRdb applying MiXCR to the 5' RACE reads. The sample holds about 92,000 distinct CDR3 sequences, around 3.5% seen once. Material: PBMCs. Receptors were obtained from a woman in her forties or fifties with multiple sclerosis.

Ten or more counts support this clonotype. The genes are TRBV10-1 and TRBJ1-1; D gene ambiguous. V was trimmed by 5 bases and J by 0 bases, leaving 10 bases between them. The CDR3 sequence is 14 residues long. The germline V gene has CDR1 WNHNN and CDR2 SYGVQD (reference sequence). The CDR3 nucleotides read TGCGCCAGCAGTCCGGTATTTGTGAACACTGAAGCTTTCTTT. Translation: CASSPVFVNTEAFF.

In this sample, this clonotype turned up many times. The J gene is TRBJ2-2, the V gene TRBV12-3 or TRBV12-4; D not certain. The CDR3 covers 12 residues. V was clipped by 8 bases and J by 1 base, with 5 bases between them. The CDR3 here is CASLRNTGELFF. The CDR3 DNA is TGTGCCAGCCTCAGGAACACCGGGGAGCTGTTTTTT.

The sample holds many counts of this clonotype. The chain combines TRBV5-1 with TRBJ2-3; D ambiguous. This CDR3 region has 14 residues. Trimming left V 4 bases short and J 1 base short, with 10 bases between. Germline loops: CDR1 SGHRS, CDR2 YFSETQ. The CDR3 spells CASSGVAGTDTQYF. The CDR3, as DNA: TGCGCCAGCAGCGGGGTTGCAGGCACAGATACGCAGTATTTT. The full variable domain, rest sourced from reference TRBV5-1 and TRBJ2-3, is KAGVTQTPRYLIKTRGQQVTLSCSPISGHRSVSWYQQTPGQGLQFLFEYFSETQRNKGNFPGRFSGRQFSNSRSEMNVSTLELGDSALYLCASSGVAGTDTQYFGPGTRLTVL.

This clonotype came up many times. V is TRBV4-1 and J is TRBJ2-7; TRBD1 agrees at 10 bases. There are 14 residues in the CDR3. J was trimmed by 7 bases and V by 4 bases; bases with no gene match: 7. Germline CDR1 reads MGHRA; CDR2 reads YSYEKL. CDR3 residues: CASSLDRGRGEQYF. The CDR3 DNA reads TGCGCCAGCAGCCTAGACAGGGGGCGAGGAGAGCAGTACTTC.

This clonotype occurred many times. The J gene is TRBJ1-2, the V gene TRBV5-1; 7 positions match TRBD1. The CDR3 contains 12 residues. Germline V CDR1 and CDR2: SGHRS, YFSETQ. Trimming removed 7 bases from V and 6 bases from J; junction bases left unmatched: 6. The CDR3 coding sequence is TGCGCCAGCCGCGACAGGGAGCATGGCTACACCTTC. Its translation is CASRDREHGYTF.

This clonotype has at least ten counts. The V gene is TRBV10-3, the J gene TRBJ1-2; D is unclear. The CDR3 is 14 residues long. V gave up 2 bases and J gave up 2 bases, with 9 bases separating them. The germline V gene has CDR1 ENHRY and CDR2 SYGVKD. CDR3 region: CAISEGPTNYGYTF. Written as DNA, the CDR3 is TGTGCCATCAGTGAGGGTCCCACGAACTATGGCTACACCTTC.

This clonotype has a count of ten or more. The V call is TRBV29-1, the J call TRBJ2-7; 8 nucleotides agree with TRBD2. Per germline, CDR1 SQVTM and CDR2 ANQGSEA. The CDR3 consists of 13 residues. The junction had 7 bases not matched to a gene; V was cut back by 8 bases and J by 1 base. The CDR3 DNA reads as TGCAGCATAAACCGCGGGGGGTCCTACGAGCAGTACTTC. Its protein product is CSINRGGSYEQYF.

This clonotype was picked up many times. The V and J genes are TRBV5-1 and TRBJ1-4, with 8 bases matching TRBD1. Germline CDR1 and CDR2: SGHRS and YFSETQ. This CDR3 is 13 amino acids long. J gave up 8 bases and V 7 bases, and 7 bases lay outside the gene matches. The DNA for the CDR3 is TGCGCCAGCCGCAGGGGGCGCGGGGAAAAACTGTTTTTT. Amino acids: CASRRGRGEKLFF.

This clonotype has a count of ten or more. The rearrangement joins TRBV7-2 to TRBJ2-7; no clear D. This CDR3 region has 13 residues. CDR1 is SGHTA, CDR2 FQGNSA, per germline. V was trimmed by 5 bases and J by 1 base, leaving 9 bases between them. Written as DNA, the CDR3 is TGTGCCAGCAGCCCAGTAGGGTCCTACGAGCAGTACTTC. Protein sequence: CASSPVGSYEQYF.

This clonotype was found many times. CDR3 region: CASSIFGGQHYNEQFF. CDR3 DNA sequence: TGTGCCAGTAGTATTTTCGGCGGTCAGCACTACAATGAGCAGTTCTTC. The chain uses TRBV19 and TRBJ2-1; unclear D gene. Looked up from germline, CDR1 is LNHDA and CDR2 is SQIVND (reference sequence). This CDR3 is built from 16 residues. V was shortened by 3 bases and J by 3 bases, with 15 bases between the two germline ends. Full variable domain (missing parts from reference TRBV19 and TRBJ2-1): DGGITQSPKYLFRKEGQNVTLSCEQNLNHDAMYWYRQDPGQGLRLIYYSQIVNDFQKGDIAEGYSVSREKKESFPLTVTSAQKNPTAFYLCASSIFGGQHYNEQFFGPGTRLTVL.

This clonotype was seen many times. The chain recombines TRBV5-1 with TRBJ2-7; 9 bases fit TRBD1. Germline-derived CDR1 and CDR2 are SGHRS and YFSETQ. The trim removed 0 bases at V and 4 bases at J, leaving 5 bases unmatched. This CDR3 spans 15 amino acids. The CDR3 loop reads CASSLASDRGYEQYF. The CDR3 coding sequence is TGCGCCAGCAGCTTGGCCTCGGACAGGGGTTACGAGCAGTACTTC. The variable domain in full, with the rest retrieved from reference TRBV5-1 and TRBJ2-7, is KAGVTQTPRYLIKTRGQQVTLSCSPISGHRSVSWYQQTPGQGLQFLFEYFSETQRNKGNFPGRFSGRQFSNSRSEMNVSTLELGDSALYLCASSLASDRGYEQYFGPGTRLTVT.

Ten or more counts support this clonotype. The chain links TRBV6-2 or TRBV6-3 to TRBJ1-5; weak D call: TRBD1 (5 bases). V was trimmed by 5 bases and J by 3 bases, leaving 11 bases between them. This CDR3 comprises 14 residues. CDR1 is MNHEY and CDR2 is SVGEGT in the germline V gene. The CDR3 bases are TGTGCCAGCAGTACCGGACAAACCAATCAGCCCCAGCATTTT. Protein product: CASSTGQTNQPQHF.

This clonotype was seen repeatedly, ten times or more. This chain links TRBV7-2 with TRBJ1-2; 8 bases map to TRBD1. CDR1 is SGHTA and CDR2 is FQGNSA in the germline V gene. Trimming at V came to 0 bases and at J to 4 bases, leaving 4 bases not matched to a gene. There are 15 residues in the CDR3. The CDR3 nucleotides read TGTGCCAGCAGCTTAGCTACAGGGGGTCTCTATGGCTACACCTTC. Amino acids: CASSLATGGLYGYTF.

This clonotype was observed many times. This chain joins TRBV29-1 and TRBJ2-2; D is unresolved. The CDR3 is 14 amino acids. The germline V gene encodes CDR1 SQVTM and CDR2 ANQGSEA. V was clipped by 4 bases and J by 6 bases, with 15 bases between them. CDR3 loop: CSVGSTAVSGELFF. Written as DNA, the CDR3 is TGCAGCGTTGGGTCCACAGCAGTATCCGGGGAGCTGTTTTTT.

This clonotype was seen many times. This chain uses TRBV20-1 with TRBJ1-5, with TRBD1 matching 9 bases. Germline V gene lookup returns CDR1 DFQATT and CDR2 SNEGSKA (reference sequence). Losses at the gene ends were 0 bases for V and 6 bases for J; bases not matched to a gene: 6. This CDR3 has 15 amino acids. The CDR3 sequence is CSARDGSTGGQPQHF. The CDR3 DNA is TGCAGTGCTAGAGATGGCTCGACAGGGGGTCAGCCCCAGCATTTT.

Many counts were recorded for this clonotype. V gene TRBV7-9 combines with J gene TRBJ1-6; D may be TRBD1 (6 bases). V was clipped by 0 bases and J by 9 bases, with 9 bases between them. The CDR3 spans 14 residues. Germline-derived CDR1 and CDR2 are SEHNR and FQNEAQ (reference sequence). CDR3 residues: CASSLAGGLSPLHF. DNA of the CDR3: TGTGCCAGCAGCTTAGCTGGGGGGCTTTCACCCCTCCACTTT. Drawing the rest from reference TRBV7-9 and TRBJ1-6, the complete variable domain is DTGVSQNPRHKITKRGQNVTFRCDPISEHNRLYWYRQTLGQGPEFLTYFQNEAQLEKSRLLSDRFSAERPKGSFSTLEIQRTEQGDSAMYLCASSLAGGLSPLHFGNGTRLTVT.

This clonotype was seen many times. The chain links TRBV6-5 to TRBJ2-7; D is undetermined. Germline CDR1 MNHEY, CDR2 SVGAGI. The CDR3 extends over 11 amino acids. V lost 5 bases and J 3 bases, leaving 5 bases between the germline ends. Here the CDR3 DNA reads TGTGCCAGCAGTCCGTACTACGAGCAGTACTTC. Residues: CASSPYYEQYF.

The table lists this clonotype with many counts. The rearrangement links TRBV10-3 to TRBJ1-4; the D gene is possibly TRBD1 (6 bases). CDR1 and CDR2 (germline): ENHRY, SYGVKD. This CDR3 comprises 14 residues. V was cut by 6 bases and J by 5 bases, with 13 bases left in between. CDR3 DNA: TGTGCCATCAGGGACAGAGGGGAGAATGAAAAACTGTTTTTT. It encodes CAIRDRGENEKLFF.

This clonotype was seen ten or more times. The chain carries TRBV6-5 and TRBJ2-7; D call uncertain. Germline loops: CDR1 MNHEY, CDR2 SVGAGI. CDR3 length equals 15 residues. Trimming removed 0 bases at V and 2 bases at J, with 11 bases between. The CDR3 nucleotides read TGTGCCAGCAGTTACTCGTTAGGGCGGACCTACGAGCAGTACTTC. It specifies CASSYSLGRTYEQYF.

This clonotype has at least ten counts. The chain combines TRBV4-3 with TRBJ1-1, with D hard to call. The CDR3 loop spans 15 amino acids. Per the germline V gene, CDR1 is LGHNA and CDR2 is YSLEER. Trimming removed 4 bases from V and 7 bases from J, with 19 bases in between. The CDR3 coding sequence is TGCGCCAGCAGCCCGGAGAGGTCGCGGCCCCTTGAAGCTTTCTTT. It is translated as CASSPERSRPLEAFF.

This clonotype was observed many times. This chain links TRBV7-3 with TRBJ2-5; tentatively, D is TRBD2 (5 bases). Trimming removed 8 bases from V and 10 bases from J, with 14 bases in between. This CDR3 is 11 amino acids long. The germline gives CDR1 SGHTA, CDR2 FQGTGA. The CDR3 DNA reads TGTGCCAGCGGACCCTTCGGGGACCAGTACTTC. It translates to CASGPFGDQYF.

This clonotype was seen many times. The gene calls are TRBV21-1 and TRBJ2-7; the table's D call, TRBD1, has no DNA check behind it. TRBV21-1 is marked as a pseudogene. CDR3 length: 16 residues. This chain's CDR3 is CATTRSGDSAGYEQYF. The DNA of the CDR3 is TGTGCCACAACCCGGAGTGGGGACAGTGCCGGCTACGAGCAGTACTTC.

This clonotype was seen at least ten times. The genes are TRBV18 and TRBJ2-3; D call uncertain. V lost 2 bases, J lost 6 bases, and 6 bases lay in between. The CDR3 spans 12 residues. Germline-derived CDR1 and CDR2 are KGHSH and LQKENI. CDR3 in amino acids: CASSPMGDTQYF. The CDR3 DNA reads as TGTGCCAGCTCACCAATGGGGGATACGCAGTATTTT.

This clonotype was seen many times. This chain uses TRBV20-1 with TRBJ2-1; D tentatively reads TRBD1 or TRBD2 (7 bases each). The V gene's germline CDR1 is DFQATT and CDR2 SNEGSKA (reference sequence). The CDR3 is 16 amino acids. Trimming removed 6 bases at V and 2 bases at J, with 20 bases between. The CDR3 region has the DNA TGCAGTGCCATCCCAGGGGGGGGGGCGGCCTACAATGAGCAGTTCTTC. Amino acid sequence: CSAIPGGGAAYNEQFF.

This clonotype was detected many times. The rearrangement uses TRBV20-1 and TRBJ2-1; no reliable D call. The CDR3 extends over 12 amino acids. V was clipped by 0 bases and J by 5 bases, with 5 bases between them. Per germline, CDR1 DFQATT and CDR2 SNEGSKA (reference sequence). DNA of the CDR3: TGCAGTGCTAGAGATTTTGACAATGAGCAGTTCTTC. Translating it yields CSARDFDNEQFF.

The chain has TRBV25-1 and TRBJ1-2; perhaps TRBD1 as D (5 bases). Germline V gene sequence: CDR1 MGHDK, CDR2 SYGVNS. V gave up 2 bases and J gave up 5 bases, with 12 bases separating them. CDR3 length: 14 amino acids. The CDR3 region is CASSESAGRYGYTF. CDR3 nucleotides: TGTGCCAGCAGTGAAAGCGCGGGACGGTATGGCTACACCTTC.

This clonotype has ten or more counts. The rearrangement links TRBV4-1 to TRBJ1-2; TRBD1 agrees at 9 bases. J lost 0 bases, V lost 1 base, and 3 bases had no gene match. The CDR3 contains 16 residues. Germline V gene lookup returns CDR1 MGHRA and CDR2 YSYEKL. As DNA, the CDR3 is TGCGCCAGCAGCCAAGTGGACAGGGGAGCTAACTATGGCTACACCTTC. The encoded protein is CASSQVDRGANYGYTF.

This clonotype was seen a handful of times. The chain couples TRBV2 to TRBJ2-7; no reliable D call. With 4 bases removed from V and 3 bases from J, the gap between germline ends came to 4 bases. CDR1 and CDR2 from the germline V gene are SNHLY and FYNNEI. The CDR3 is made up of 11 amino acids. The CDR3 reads CASSVDYEQYF. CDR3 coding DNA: TGTGCCAGCAGTGTTGACTACGAGCAGTACTTC.